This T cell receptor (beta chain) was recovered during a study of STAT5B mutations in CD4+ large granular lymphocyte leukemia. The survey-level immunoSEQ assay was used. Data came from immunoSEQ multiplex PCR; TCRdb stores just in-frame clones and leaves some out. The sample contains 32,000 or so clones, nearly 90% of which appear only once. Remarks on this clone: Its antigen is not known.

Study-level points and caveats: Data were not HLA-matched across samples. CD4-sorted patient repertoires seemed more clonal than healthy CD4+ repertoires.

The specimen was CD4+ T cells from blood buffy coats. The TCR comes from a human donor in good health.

CDR3 loop: CASSLHAETGNTIYF. CDR3 DNA: TGTGCCAGCAGCCTCCACGCCGAAACTGGAAACACCATATATTTT. The chain is built from TRBV9 and TRBJ1-3; D not certain. The length of the CDR3 is 15 residues. The germline V gene encodes CDR1 SGDLS and CDR2 YYNGEE. The V end lost 4 bases, the J end lost 2 bases, and 13 bases lay between the germline ends.